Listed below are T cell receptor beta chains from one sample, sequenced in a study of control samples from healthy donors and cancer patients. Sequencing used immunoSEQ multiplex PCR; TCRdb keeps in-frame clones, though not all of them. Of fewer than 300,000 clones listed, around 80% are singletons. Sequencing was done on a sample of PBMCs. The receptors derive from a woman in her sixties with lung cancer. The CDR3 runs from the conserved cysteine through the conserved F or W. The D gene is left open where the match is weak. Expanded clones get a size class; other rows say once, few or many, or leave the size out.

cdr3_nt: TGTGCCAGCAGTTTAAGCAGTCCTACTGAAGCTTTCTTT
cdr3_aa: CASSLSSPTEAFF
v_call: TRBV12-3/TRBV12-4
clone_size: .
d_call: .
j_call: TRBJ1-1

cdr3_nt: TGTGCCAGTAGCCGATTGGCCTCTGGAAACACCATATATTTT
cdr3_aa: CASSRLASGNTIYF
v_call: TRBV19
clone_size: .
d_call: .
j_call: TRBJ1-3

cdr3_nt: TGTGCCAGCAGTGTACAAGACAGGGAGAACACTGAAGCTTTCTTT
cdr3_aa: CASSVQDRENTEAFF
v_call: TRBV25-1
clone_size: .
d_call: TRBD1
j_call: TRBJ1-1

cdr3_nt: TGTGCCAGCAGCCAAGTCCCTTTATACAATGAGCAGTTCTTC
cdr3_aa: CASSQVPLYNEQFF
v_call: TRBV3-1/TRBV3-2
clone_size: once
d_call: .
j_call: TRBJ2-1

cdr3_nt: TGCAGCGTTGCCGCGGACGGAGATTCACCCCTCCACTTT
cdr3_aa: CSVAADGDSPLHF
v_call: TRBV29-1
clone_size: .
d_call: .
j_call: TRBJ1-6

cdr3_nt: TGTGCCAGCAGCCCACAGGCGAGCTCCTACGAGCAGTACTTC
cdr3_aa: CASSPQASSYEQYF
v_call: TRBV11-3
clone_size: .
d_call: .
j_call: TRBJ2-7

cdr3_nt: TGCGCCAGCAGCCAGGATCCGGGTGCGGGACTGGGGGAGACCCAGTACTTC
cdr3_aa: CASSQDPGAGLGETQYF
v_call: TRBV5-1
clone_size: .
d_call: .
j_call: TRBJ2-5

cdr3_nt: TGTGCCAGCAGAGTCACAGGGGGTGTTACAGATACGCAGTATTTT
cdr3_aa: CASRVTGGVTDTQYF
v_call: TRBV27
clone_size: .
d_call: TRBD1
j_call: TRBJ2-3

cdr3_nt: TGTGCCAGCAGCTCGGGACGGAGCTCCTATAATTCACCCCTCCACTTT
cdr3_aa: CASSSGRSSYNSPLHF
v_call: TRBV5-4
clone_size: .
d_call: .
j_call: TRBJ1-6

cdr3_nt: TGCGCCAGCACCCTTGGGGGTAGCGGGGGGTACAATGAGCAGTTCTTC
cdr3_aa: CASTLGGSGGYNEQFF
v_call: TRBV5-1
clone_size: .
d_call: TRBD2
j_call: TRBJ2-1

cdr3_nt: TGTGCCAGCAAGGGCAGGGACACTGAAGCTTTCTTT
cdr3_aa: CASKGRDTEAFF
v_call: TRBV27
clone_size: .
d_call: .
j_call: TRBJ1-1

cdr3_nt: TGTGCCAGCAGCCAAGTACCCAGGGGGGTGGCCACTGAAGCTTTCTTT
cdr3_aa: CASSQVPRGVATEAFF
v_call: TRBV3-1/TRBV3-2
clone_size: .
d_call: TRBD1
j_call: TRBJ1-1

cdr3_nt: TGTGCCGCAACCGGGACTCAGGGAAACACCATATATTTT
cdr3_aa: CAATGTQGNTIYF
v_call: TRBV10-3
clone_size: .
d_call: .
j_call: TRBJ1-3

cdr3_nt: TGTGCCAGCAGCCCGCAGCACCTCTCTGGGGCCAACGTCCTGACTTTC
cdr3_aa: CASSPQHLSGANVLTF
v_call: TRBV5-4
clone_size: .
d_call: .
j_call: TRBJ2-6

cdr3_nt: TGTGCCTGGAGTGTCGGGAACACTGAAGCTTTCTTT
cdr3_aa: CAWSVGNTEAFF
v_call: TRBV30
clone_size: .
d_call: .
j_call: TRBJ1-1

cdr3_nt: TGTGCCAGCAGCTTAGCGAGGGCCACTAATGGCGGTGAGCAGTTCTTC
cdr3_aa: CASSLARATNGGEQFF
v_call: TRBV7-9
clone_size: .
d_call: .
j_call: TRBJ2-1

cdr3_nt: TGTGCCATCAGTGATTGGGACAAACATGAAAAACTGTTTTTT
cdr3_aa: CAISDWDKHEKLFF
v_call: TRBV10-3
clone_size: .
d_call: .
j_call: TRBJ1-4

cdr3_nt: TGTGCCAGCAGCGCGGGGCTTACTAACTACGAGCAGTACTTC
cdr3_aa: CASSAGLTNYEQYF
v_call: TRBV5-5
clone_size: .
d_call: .
j_call: TRBJ2-7

cdr3_nt: TGTGCCAGCAGCCAAGATCTCTCGGATACGCAGTATTTT
cdr3_aa: CASSQDLSDTQYF
v_call: TRBV3-1/TRBV3-2
clone_size: .
d_call: .
j_call: TRBJ2-3

cdr3_nt: TGTGCCAGCAGTTTAATGGGGGGCACTGAAGCTTTCTTT
cdr3_aa: CASSLMGGTEAFF
v_call: TRBV12-3/TRBV12-4
clone_size: .
d_call: .
j_call: TRBJ1-1

cdr3_nt: TGTGCCAGCAGCACCTTGCTGAACACTGAAGCTTTCTTT
cdr3_aa: CASSTLLNTEAFF
v_call: TRBV28
clone_size: .
d_call: .
j_call: TRBJ1-1

cdr3_nt: TGTGCCAGCAGTTTCGACGGGGGGGTTTGGAGCGATACGCAGTATTTT
cdr3_aa: CASSFDGGVWSDTQYF
v_call: TRBV2
clone_size: .
d_call: TRBD2
j_call: TRBJ2-3

cdr3_nt: TGTGCCAGCAGTTTCCGGGGAAACTATGGCTACACCTTC
cdr3_aa: CASSFRGNYGYTF
v_call: TRBV6-5
clone_size: few
d_call: .
j_call: TRBJ1-2

cdr3_nt: TGCAGTGCTAGTGGGGACAGGGGGTCTGCCACTGAAGCTTTCTTT
cdr3_aa: CSASGDRGSATEAFF
v_call: TRBV20-1
clone_size: many
d_call: TRBD1
j_call: TRBJ1-1

cdr3_nt: TGTGCCAGCAGCGCCGCGAGGGACAGCTATAATGAAAAACTGTTTTTT
cdr3_aa: CASSAARDSYNEKLFF
v_call: TRBV11-2
clone_size: .
d_call: TRBD1
j_call: TRBJ1-4

cdr3_nt: TGTGCCATCACCTCGACCCTGAGCACAGATACGCAGTATTTT
cdr3_aa: CAITSTLSTDTQYF
v_call: TRBV10-3
clone_size: .
d_call: .
j_call: TRBJ2-3

cdr3_nt: TGTGCCAGCAGCTTATCTGACCTTCTCTCCTACGAGCAGTACTTC
cdr3_aa: CASSLSDLLSYEQYF
v_call: TRBV7-9
clone_size: .
d_call: .
j_call: TRBJ2-7

cdr3_nt: TGTGCCAGCAGCGTAGTGCCTGACACAGATACGCAGTATTTT
cdr3_aa: CASSVVPDTDTQYF
v_call: TRBV9
clone_size: .
d_call: .
j_call: TRBJ2-3

cdr3_nt: TGTGCCTGGAGTGTAATCAGGAGACAGCAGTTCTTC
cdr3_aa: CAWSVIRRQQFF
v_call: TRBV30
clone_size: .
d_call: .
j_call: TRBJ2-1

cdr3_nt: TGTGCCACAGTACAGGGGACCTCGAACACTGAAGCTTTCTTT
cdr3_aa: CATVQGTSNTEAFF
v_call: TRBV2
clone_size: .
d_call: TRBD1
j_call: TRBJ1-1

cdr3_nt: TGTGCCAGCAGTACCGGACAGATTTATGGCTACACCTTC
cdr3_aa: CASSTGQIYGYTF
v_call: TRBV28
clone_size: .
d_call: .
j_call: TRBJ1-2

cdr3_nt: TGTGCCAGTAGTATAGAAACGGGGAGATCAGATACGCAGTATTTT
cdr3_aa: CASSIETGRSDTQYF
v_call: TRBV19
clone_size: .
d_call: .
j_call: TRBJ2-3

cdr3_nt: TGTGCCAGCAGCCAAGGGTGGTGGGGATCGGCTGAAGCTTTCTTT
cdr3_aa: CASSQGWWGSAEAFF
v_call: TRBV3-1/TRBV3-2
clone_size: .
d_call: .
j_call: TRBJ1-1

cdr3_nt: TGTGCCAGCAGATTGACGGCAGCAACTAATGAAAAACTGTTTTTT
cdr3_aa: CASRLTAATNEKLFF
v_call: TRBV7-2
clone_size: .
d_call: .
j_call: TRBJ1-4

cdr3_nt: TGTGCCAGCAGCTTACTAGGTGGGGGAGAGACCCAGTACTTC
cdr3_aa: CASSLLGGGETQYF
v_call: TRBV7-9
clone_size: .
d_call: .
j_call: TRBJ2-5

cdr3_nt: TGTGCCAGCAGTTTTAATCCCCGGGGCGAGCAGTACTTC
cdr3_aa: CASSFNPRGEQYF
v_call: TRBV12-3/TRBV12-4
clone_size: .
d_call: .
j_call: TRBJ2-7

cdr3_nt: TGCGCCAGCAGCTTGGGTCAGGAGATGGCGGATGAGCAGTTCTTC
cdr3_aa: CASSLGQEMADEQFF
v_call: TRBV5-1
clone_size: .
d_call: .
j_call: TRBJ2-1

cdr3_nt: TGTGCCAGCAGTCGTACGGGGTATAGCAATCAGCCCCAGCATTTT
cdr3_aa: CASSRTGYSNQPQHF
v_call: TRBV2
clone_size: once
d_call: .
j_call: TRBJ1-5

cdr3_nt: TGTGCCAGCAGGGCCGAATCGGAGACCCAGTACTTC
cdr3_aa: CASRAESETQYF
v_call: TRBV11-2
clone_size: once
d_call: .
j_call: TRBJ2-5

cdr3_nt: TGTGCCAGCCCTCGACAGCTCCAAGAGACCCAGTACTTC
cdr3_aa: CASPRQLQETQYF
v_call: TRBV6-5
clone_size: .
d_call: .
j_call: TRBJ2-5

cdr3_nt: TGTGCCAGCAGCGTAGCGGGAGCTTACAATGAGCAGTTCTTC
cdr3_aa: CASSVAGAYNEQFF
v_call: TRBV9
clone_size: .
d_call: .
j_call: TRBJ2-1

cdr3_nt: TGCGCCAGCAGCCAAGATCCAACCGATGGCTACACCTTC
cdr3_aa: CASSQDPTDGYTF
v_call: TRBV4-1
clone_size: few
d_call: .
j_call: TRBJ1-2

cdr3_nt: TGCGCCAGCAGTAAACAGGGGAATGAGCAGTTCTTC
cdr3_aa: CASSKQGNEQFF
v_call: TRBV10-1
clone_size: .
d_call: TRBD1
j_call: TRBJ2-1

cdr3_nt: TGTGCCAGCAGCTTCACCGGGACAGGGACCCTCCACTTT
cdr3_aa: CASSFTGTGTLHF
v_call: TRBV7-3
clone_size: .
d_call: TRBD1
j_call: TRBJ1-6

cdr3_nt: TGTGCCAGCAGTGAAAGAGGGGGCCCTTCACCCCTCCACTTT
cdr3_aa: CASSERGGPSPLHF
v_call: TRBV2
clone_size: .
d_call: TRBD1
j_call: TRBJ1-6

cdr3_nt: TGTGCCAGTACGGGCAGGGTGAGACCTAACTATGGCTACACCTTC
cdr3_aa: CASTGRVRPNYGYTF
v_call: TRBV19
clone_size: .
d_call: .
j_call: TRBJ1-2

cdr3_nt: TGTGCCAGCAGTCAGGTGACTAGCGGGAGGATCCGCGAGCAGTACTTC
cdr3_aa: CASSQVTSGRIREQYF
v_call: TRBV28
clone_size: .
d_call: TRBD2
j_call: TRBJ2-7

cdr3_nt: TGTGCCAGCAGCGGGCGACTAGCGGCTGAGACAGATACGCAGTATTTT
cdr3_aa: CASSGRLAAETDTQYF
v_call: TRBV5-6
clone_size: .
d_call: TRBD2
j_call: TRBJ2-3

cdr3_nt: TGCGCCAGCAGGCCTCCCGGGACAGGGGGCACCGAAGCTTTCTTT
cdr3_aa: CASRPPGTGGTEAFF
v_call: TRBV5-1
clone_size: .
d_call: TRBD1
j_call: TRBJ1-1

cdr3_nt: TGCGCCAGCAGCGCGACGCTAGTTAGATCCTACAATGAGCAGTTCTTC
cdr3_aa: CASSATLVRSYNEQFF
v_call: TRBV5-1
clone_size: few
d_call: .
j_call: TRBJ2-1

cdr3_nt: TGTGCCAGCACCCTGGGGGTGACTAGCGGGGGAGAGACCCAGTACTTC
cdr3_aa: CASTLGVTSGGETQYF
v_call: TRBV2
clone_size: .
d_call: TRBD2
j_call: TRBJ2-5

cdr3_nt: TGTGCCACTCGGGGGCTGGGCACAGATACGCAGTATTTT
cdr3_aa: CATRGLGTDTQYF
v_call: TRBV15
clone_size: .
d_call: .
j_call: TRBJ2-3

cdr3_nt: TGCGCCAGCAGCTTAGGCCAGGGGGCCGAGCAGTACTTC
cdr3_aa: CASSLGQGAEQYF
v_call: TRBV5-1
clone_size: .
d_call: TRBD1
j_call: TRBJ2-7

cdr3_nt: TGCAGTGCTCACAGGGTAACCGAGCAGTACTTC
cdr3_aa: CSAHRVTEQYF
v_call: TRBV20-1
clone_size: .
d_call: .
j_call: TRBJ2-7